Listed here is a single T cell receptor beta chain. These data are taken from a study of blood T cell repertoires in COVID-19. Overall study context: There were acute and convalescent COVID-19 samples, and they came from the United States, Italy and Spain. Sample material is recorded as cDNA or gDNA derived from T cells, B-cell-depleted T cells, or PBMCs.

V was clipped by 3 bases and J by 8 bases; unmatched bases: 9. Germline V gene sequence: CDR1 ENHRY, CDR2 SYGVKD. The CDR3 covers 14 residues. In the authors' workflow: Nucleated cell number was recorded as an estimate derived from reference gene primer amplification. Sequencing used immunoSEQ multiplex PCR; TCRdb keeps in-frame clones, though not all of them. V and J calls and clone size are copied from that table; D and trimming were computed from the DNA. In the table there are roughly 260,000 clones, 85% to 90% of which are singletons. Material: peripheral blood. The sequence was collected from a woman aged 40 to 55 with acute or convalescent COVID-19. The chain carries TRBV10-3 and TRBJ1-1, with 7 bases matching TRBD1. CDR3 bases: TGTGCCATCAGTGACCTCTCTAGGGGGCGCGAAGCTTTCTTT. As protein: CAISDLSRGREAFF.